One sample yielded the 23 T cell receptor beta chains listed below, sequenced in a study of blood T cell repertoires in COVID-19. Clones were sequenced by immunoSEQ multiplex PCR, and TCRdb holds only the in-frame ones, with some missing. The repertoire holds almost 400,000 clones, with about nine tenths as singletons. Sequencing was performed on PBMCs or T cells enriched from blood (not recorded which). Source of these receptors: a woman younger than 45 who had recovered from COVID-19.

The chain combines TRBV12-3 or TRBV12-4 with TRBJ1-2; a weak D match, TRBD1 (6 bases). This CDR3 region has 13 residues. V lost 6 bases, J lost 8 bases, and 16 bases lay in between. This CDR3 reads CASSDRDNGGYTF. CDR3 bases: TGTGCCAGCAGCGACCGGGACAATGGCGGCTACACCTTC.

V is TRBV5-1 and J is TRBJ1-1; 7 positions match TRBD1. The length of the CDR3 is 15 residues. J gave up 0 bases and V 0 bases, and 2 bases lay outside the gene matches. Germline assignment: CDR1 SGHRS and CDR2 YFSETQ. In DNA form, the CDR3 reads TGCGCCAGCAGCTTGGAGGGGACAGTGAACACTGAAGCTTTCTTT. Amino acids: CASSLEGTVNTEAFF.

In DNA form, the CDR3 reads TGCGCCAGCAGCTTGGAGTCCCCGGGACTAGGGGCCGGGGAGCTGTTTTTT. Its translation: CASSLESPGLGAGELFF. The V call is TRBV5-1, the J call TRBJ2-2, with TRBD2 identical over 8 bases. V shed 0 bases and J 6 bases; nucleotides not matched to a gene: 10. This CDR3 has 17 amino acids. CDR1 is SGHRS and CDR2 is YFSETQ in the germline V gene.

The genes are TRBV29-1 and TRBJ1-4; D remains unclear. CDR1 and CDR2 (germline): SQVTM, ANQGSEA. The CDR3 totals 15 residues. V lost 7 bases and J lost 8, with 23 bases in between. Here the CDR3 DNA reads TGCAGCGCCAAAGGGCTCGGACTCGGGAGGGAAAAACTGTTTTTT. Translation gives CSAKGLGLGREKLFF.

The V and J genes are TRBV11-1 and TRBJ2-2, with D possibly matching TRBD1 (5 bases). V gave up 5 bases and J gave up 3 bases, with 10 bases separating them. The CDR3 extends over 14 amino acids. Germline V lookup: CDR1 SGHAT, CDR2 FQDESV (reference sequence). CDR3 protein: CASSPPGYTGELFF. As DNA, the CDR3 is TGTGCCAGCAGCCCACCAGGGTACACCGGGGAGCTGTTTTTT.

The chain carries TRBV10-3 and TRBJ1-2; D remains ambiguous. V was trimmed by 6 bases and J by 8 bases, leaving 13 bases between them. This CDR3 comprises 12 residues. Looked up from germline, CDR1 is ENHRY and CDR2 is SYGVKD. CDR3 coding DNA: TGTGCCATCAGCCCCCGAGGAGGCGGCTACACCTTC. It yields the protein CAISPRGGGYTF.

The chain employs TRBV5-4 and TRBJ1-2; 8 bases are a match to TRBD1. CDR1 SGHNT and CDR2 YYREEE come from the germline V gene (reference sequence). The CDR3 contains 14 residues. Losses at the gene ends were 4 bases for V and 5 bases for J; bases not matched to a gene: 7. CDR3 sequence: CASSRLDRGYGYTF. As DNA, the CDR3 is TGTGCCAGCAGCCGACTAGACAGGGGTTATGGCTACACCTTC.

CDR3 amino acids: CASSLARGRVGSPLHF. The CDR3 region has the DNA TGTGCCAGCAGCTTAGCGCGAGGCAGGGTTGGTTCACCCCTCCACTTT. The V and J genes are TRBV7-8 and TRBJ1-6, with D perhaps TRBD1 (5 bases). Germline V lookup: CDR1 SGHVS, CDR2 FQNEAQ. Trimming removed 0 bases at V and 9 bases at J, with 15 bases between. This CDR3 comprises 16 residues.

This clone was recorded once. The rearrangement joins TRBV9 to TRBJ1-1; no definite D call. CDR1 is SGDLS, CDR2 YYNGEE, per germline. V lost 4 bases and J 3 bases, leaving 16 bases between the germline ends. The CDR3 covers 15 residues. The CDR3 DNA follows: TGTGCCAGCAGCTCGATAAAGGCCGGGGACACTGAAGCTTTCTTT. Its protein product is CASSSIKAGDTEAFF.

The chain has TRBV5-4 and TRBJ2-7, with 13 bases that match TRBD2. V was clipped by 4 bases and J by 4 bases; unmatched bases: 5. There are 15 residues in the CDR3. Germline CDR1 reads SGHNT; CDR2 reads YYREEE (reference sequence). CDR3 bases: TGTGCCAGCAGCGCGGGGACTAGCGGGATGTACGAGCAGTACTTC. This codes for CASSAGTSGMYEQYF.

V gene TRBV30 combines with J gene TRBJ1-3, with a weak D call TRBD1 (5 bases). CDR3 length equals 14 residues. CDR1 is GTSNPN and CDR2 is SVGIG in the germline V gene (reference sequence). V was shortened by 4 bases and J by 8 bases, with 18 bases between the two germline ends. The chain's CDR3 is CAWTVRGLGDTIYF. The CDR3 DNA reads as TGTGCCTGGACCGTCCGGGGGTTGGGGGACACCATATATTTT.

V gene TRBV19 combines with J gene TRBJ1-2; D remains ambiguous. The CDR3 loop spans 16 amino acids. Trimming cost V 0 bases and J 8 bases, with 19 bases left between them. CDR1 is LNHDA, CDR2 SQIVND, per germline (reference sequence). The CDR3 reads CASSIESSRPLRGYTF. The DNA of the CDR3 is TGTGCCAGTAGTATAGAATCCTCCCGTCCGCTGCGAGGCTACACCTTC.

The chain carries TRBV6-5 and TRBJ1-5; 8 bases fit TRBD1. The V and J ends lost 6 bases and 5 bases, in that order; junction bases with no gene match: 6. Germline V gene sequence: CDR1 MNHEY, CDR2 SVGAGI. The CDR3 is made up of 14 amino acids. The DNA of the CDR3 is TGTGCCAGCAGGATGACAGGGGCGGATCAGCCCCAGCATTTT. This sequence encodes CASRMTGADQPQHF.

This CDR3 is CASSLVFTAEAFF. The CDR3 coding sequence is TGTGCCAGCAGCTTAGTCTTTACAGCTGAAGCTTTCTTT. The gene calls are TRBV11-2 and TRBJ1-1; D unclear. CDR1 is SGHAT and CDR2 is FQNNGV in the germline V gene. Trimming removed 1 base at V and 6 bases at J, with 9 bases between. The CDR3 contains 13 residues.

The rearrangement links TRBV28 to TRBJ1-2, with D tentatively TRBD1 (5 bases). Trimming removed 8 bases at V and 4 bases at J, with 14 bases between. This CDR3 region has 13 residues. Germline CDR1 and CDR2: MDHEN and SYDVKM. The CDR3 bases are TGTGCCAGCTCGCAGGGAGGCCTCTATGGCTACACCTTC. It codes for CASSQGGLYGYTF.

This sequence joins TRBV5-4 and TRBJ2-3; TRBD2 might be the D (6 bases). CDR1 and CDR2 (germline): SGHNT, YYREEE (reference sequence). V was shortened by 5 bases and J by 6 bases, with 22 bases between the two germline ends. The CDR3 extends over 16 amino acids. This CDR3 is CASRLSGTQSSDTQYF. Written as DNA, the CDR3 is TGTGCCAGCAGATTGTCGGGGACTCAAAGCTCGGATACGCAGTATTTT.

The rearrangement uses TRBV9 and TRBJ1-2, with a tentative D call TRBD1 (6 bases). Trimming removed 4 bases at V and 6 bases at J, with 19 bases between. Germline V CDR1 and CDR2: SGDLS, YYNGEE. CDR3 length: 15 amino acids. CDR3 DNA sequence: TGTGCCAGCAGCCCTCGGATGGGGGCAGTGAATGGCTACACCTTC. Its translation: CASSPRMGAVNGYTF.

The rearrangement uses TRBV3-1 (or the pseudogene TRBV3-2) and TRBJ2-7, with D unresolved. The CDR3 totals 14 residues. Germline CDR1 is LGHDT and CDR2 is YNNKEL (reference sequence). V shed 0 bases and J shed 4 bases, with 10 bases lying between them. The DNA of the CDR3 is TGTGCCAGCAGCCAAGATCTAGTCGCATACGAGCAGTACTTC. Its translation: CASSQDLVAYEQYF.

DNA for the CDR3: TGTGCCAGCAGCCCCGGGACAGGGGACAATGAAAAACTGTTTTTT. Its translation is CASSPGTGDNEKLFF. The chain links TRBV7-9 to TRBJ1-4; TRBD1 matches 10 bases. The trim removed 5 bases at V and 5 bases at J, leaving 5 bases unmatched. Germline V gives CDR1 SEHNR, CDR2 FQNEAQ (reference sequence). The CDR3 is 15 amino acids.

The chain carries TRBV3-1 (or the pseudogene TRBV3-2) and TRBJ2-7; 12 bases map to TRBD1. This CDR3 contains 15 residues. With 2 bases clipped from V and 7 bases from J, the junction kept 6 bases outside the gene matches. CDR1 is LGHDT and CDR2 is YNNKEL in the germline V gene (reference sequence). As DNA, the CDR3 is TGTGCCAGCAGCCAAACGGGACAGGGGGCCGGGGAGCAGTACTTC. Its translation: CASSQTGQGAGEQYF.

V is TRBV5-5 and J is TRBJ2-7, with D unresolved. Per germline, CDR1 SGHKS and CDR2 YYEKEE (reference sequence). This CDR3 region has 13 residues. The ends were cut back, 0 bases at V and 4 bases at J, with 8 bases in the middle. The CDR3 DNA sequence: TGTGCCAGCAGCTTGGTTTTGAGGTACGAGCAGTACTTC. This translates into CASSLVLRYEQYF.

This clone occurred once. V gene TRBV23-1 combines with J gene TRBJ1-5; no firm D call. TRBV23-1 is marked as an open reading frame, function uncertain. The CDR3 has 15 amino acids. V lost 4 bases, J lost 0 bases, and 10 bases lay in between. DNA for the CDR3: TGCGCCAGCAGTCGGGAGGGATATAGCAATCAGCCCCAGCATTTT. Its protein product is CASSREGYSNQPQHF.

The chain has TRBV4-2 and TRBJ1-4, with TRBD1 as a possible D gene (6 bases). CDR1 and CDR2 (germline): LGHNA, YNFKEQ. V was cut by 1 base and J by 7 bases, with 16 bases left in between. CDR3 length equals 16 residues. The CDR3 coding sequence is TGTGCCAGCAGCCAAGTCGACAGGTCTGGTAGTGAAAAACTGTTTTTT. As protein: CASSQVDRSGSEKLFF.